The 20 T cell receptor beta chains in this list originate from one sample, sequenced in a study of T-cell reconstitution after alpha-beta-depleted transplantation in children. Preparation of the TCRbeta library involved a method that used unique molecular identifiers. Via MiXCR, TCRdb re-called the PCR reads, giving one row per CDR3 protein. This table holds some 350,000 distinct CDR3 sequences, about a tenth found once. Source: PBMCs from the stem cell graft donor, taken from the stem cell graft. The receptors shown here come from a human donor who donated a stem cell graft to a child with acute lymphoblastic leukemia.

In this sample, this clonotype turned up a few times. The chain links TRBV3-1 to TRBJ1-2, with D perhaps matching TRBD1 (5 bases). Trimming took 4 bases from V and 7 from J, leaving 16 bases between them. The CDR3 runs 14 residues. In germline, CDR1 is LGHDT, CDR2 YNNKEL (reference sequence). The chain's CDR3 is CASSLPGPGAGYTF. CDR3 sequence (DNA): TGTGCCAGCAGCCTCCCCGGTCCTGGGGCTGGCTACACCTTC.

This clonotype was observed a handful of times. The rearrangement joins TRBV30 to TRBJ1-3; perhaps TRBD1 as D (5 bases). The CDR3 runs to 15 residues. Germline CDR1 is GTSNPN and CDR2 is SVGIG (reference sequence). The V end was cut by 1 base, the J end by 1 base, with 11 bases between. The DNA for the CDR3 is TGTGCCTGGAGTGCCCCGACAGCTTCTGGAAACACCATATATTTT. Its translation is CAWSAPTASGNTIYF.

This clonotype was counted a few times. The chain couples TRBV27 to TRBJ1-5, with 8 bases aligning to TRBD1. CDR3 length: 18 residues. J lost 6 bases, V lost 3 bases, and 16 bases had no gene match. The germline V gene encodes CDR1 MNHEY and CDR2 SMNVEV (reference sequence). CDR3 loop: CASSLTYNRGLNPQPQHF. In DNA, the CDR3 is TGTGCCAGCAGTTTGACCTATAACAGGGGGTTAAACCCTCAGCCCCAGCATTTT.

The rearrangement uses TRBV7-6 and TRBJ2-1; 9 nucleotides line up with TRBD2. This CDR3 contains 16 residues. Losses at the gene ends were 5 bases for V and 7 bases for J; bases not matched to a gene: 12. Germline V gene lookup returns CDR1 SGHVS and CDR2 FNYEAQ. In DNA form, the CDR3 reads TGTGCCAGCAGCCAGCCCCTCAGGACTAGCGATAATGAGCAGTTCTTC. Amino acid sequence: CASSQPLRTSDNEQFF. Filled out from reference TRBV7-6 and TRBJ2-1, the complete variable domain reads GAGVSQSPRYKVTKRGQDVALRCDPISGHVSLYWYRQALGQGPEFLTYFNYEAQQDKSGLPNDRFSAERPEGSISTLTIQRTEQRDSAMYRCASSQPLRTSDNEQFFGPGTRLTVL.

This clonotype was counted many times. The chain links TRBV20-1 to TRBJ1-1; D possibly corresponds to TRBD1 (5 bases). CDR3 length: 14 amino acids. V lost 5 bases and J 0 bases, leaving 13 bases between the germline ends. Germline V gene lookup returns CDR1 DFQATT and CDR2 SNEGSKA (reference sequence). The CDR3, as DNA: TGCAGTGCTCCGGGACGGCCTTTGAACACTGAAGCTTTCTTT. It translates to CSAPGRPLNTEAFF.

The sample holds a few counts of this clonotype. The CDR3: CASRPVDGLGENEKLFF. The CDR3 coding sequence is TGTGCCAGCCGTCCGGTAGACGGCCTCGGCGAAAATGAAAAACTGTTTTTT. The chain links TRBV6-1 to TRBJ1-4; D call uncertain. The CDR3 is 17 residues long. V was clipped by 8 bases and J by 5 bases, with 24 bases between them. Germline assignment: CDR1 MNHNS and CDR2 SASEGT.

The chain couples TRBV5-1 to TRBJ2-3; TRBD2 aligns across 8 bases. The V segment lost 3 bases and the J segment 5 bases; nucleotides outside the gene matches: 8. The CDR3 spans 15 residues. Germline V lookup: CDR1 SGHRS, CDR2 YFSETQ. In DNA, the CDR3 is TGCGCCAGCAGCTCGACGACTAGCGATAAAGATACGCAGTATTTT. The encoded protein is CASSSTTSDKDTQYF.

There are many counts of this clonotype. This chain joins TRBV6-1 and TRBJ2-3, with D perhaps matching TRBD1 or TRBD2 (5 bases each). CDR1 is MNHNS, CDR2 SASEGT, per germline. Trimming cost V 0 bases and J 1 base, with 11 bases left between them. This CDR3 contains 16 residues. The CDR3 DNA reads TGTGCCAGCAGTGAAGCGGGGGTGGGGCGCACAGATACGCAGTATTTT. This translates into CASSEAGVGRTDTQYF.

V is TRBV20-1 and J is TRBJ2-1, with D possibly being TRBD2 (7 bases). Trimming stripped 5 bases from V and 0 bases from J, with 14 bases between. The CDR3 runs to 15 residues. CDR1 DFQATT and CDR2 SNEGSKA come from the germline V gene (reference sequence). This CDR3 is CSADGGRDSYNEQFF. CDR3 nucleotide sequence: TGCAGTGCTGACGGGGGGCGGGACTCCTACAATGAGCAGTTCTTC.

The chain employs TRBV3-1 and TRBJ2-4; the D call may be TRBD1 or TRBD2 (5 bases each). Trimming removed 2 bases at V and 1 base at J, with 24 bases between. Germline CDR1 reads LGHDT; CDR2 reads YNNKEL (reference sequence). The CDR3 has 20 residues. The CDR3 region has the DNA TGTGCCAGCAGCCAAATGTCGCCGGGGCCCAGACGGCATGCCAAAAACATTCAGTACTTC. Protein product: CASSQMSPGPRRHAKNIQYF.

The V gene is TRBV7-2, the J gene TRBJ2-7; 10 bases align to TRBD2. The germline CDR1 and CDR2 sequences are SGHTA and FQGNSA. The ends lost 1 base at V and 5 bases at J; junction bases unmatched: 8. The CDR3 length is 16 residues. Here the CDR3 reads CASSLGLTSGPHEQYF. The CDR3 nucleotides are TGTGCCAGCAGCTTAGGTTTGACTAGCGGGCCCCACGAGCAGTACTTC.

The rearrangement joins TRBV7-2 to TRBJ1-5; no clear D. The CDR3 sequence is 16 residues long. The V and J ends lost 0 bases and 3 bases respectively, with 12 bases between them. Looked up from germline, CDR1 is SGHTA and CDR2 is FQGNSA. Here the CDR3 DNA reads TGTGCCAGCAGCTTAGCGCCGGCAGGCTCCAATCAGCCCCAGCATTTT. Translation gives CASSLAPAGSNQPQHF.

This chain joins TRBV27 and TRBJ2-3; 7 bases map to TRBD1. Germline CDR1 and CDR2: MNHEY and SMNVEV (reference sequence). The trim removed 8 bases at V and 4 bases at J, leaving 6 bases unmatched. CDR3 length: 13 amino acids. The CDR3 DNA follows: TGTGCCAGCCACAGGGGTACGGCAGATACGCAGTATTTT. Translating it yields CASHRGTADTQYF.

Ten or more counts support this clonotype. The chain couples TRBV29-1 to TRBJ2-3; unclear D gene. The CDR3 has 13 amino acids. V shed 3 bases and J shed 0 bases, with 7 bases lying between them. Germline V gene sequence: CDR1 SQVTM, CDR2 ANQGSEA. The CDR3 nucleotides read TGCAGCGTTGATCTCACTAGCACAGATACGCAGTATTTT. Translating it yields CSVDLTSTDTQYF.

This clonotype was recorded at least ten times. The V call is TRBV12-3 or TRBV12-4, the J call TRBJ2-2, with D maybe TRBD1 (6 bases). There are 16 residues in the CDR3. The V end lost 7 bases, the J end lost 4 bases, and 19 bases lay between the germline ends. CDR3 region: CASIGGLNLRTGELFF. Written as DNA, the CDR3 is TGTGCCAGCATTGGGGGCCTCAATCTACGCACCGGGGAGCTGTTTTTT.

This clonotype was counted a few times. V and J are TRBV6-2 or TRBV6-3 and TRBJ2-3; a possible D gene is TRBD1 (5 bases). Between the trimmed V and J ends, which lost 5 bases and 1 base, there was a span of 13 bases. Germline lookup yields CDR1 MNHEY and CDR2 SVGEGT. The CDR3 consists of 15 residues. Written as DNA, the CDR3 is TGTGCCAGCAGTGACCGCAAACAGGGCACAGATACGCAGTATTTT. Translated: CASSDRKQGTDTQYF.

The table lists this clonotype with many counts. The rearrangement links TRBV7-2 to TRBJ2-1; 8 bases agree with TRBD2. The CDR3 runs to 14 residues. Germline CDR1 is SGHTA and CDR2 is FQGNSA. Germline trimming cut 1 base from V and 6 bases from J; bases unmatched to any gene: 2. In DNA, the CDR3 is TGTGCCAGCAGCTTAGTCGGGAGGGCCAATGAGCAGTTCTTC. Translating it yields CASSLVGRANEQFF.

The table lists this clonotype with a few counts. This rearrangement joins TRBV28 to TRBJ2-7, with D perhaps matching TRBD2 (6 bases). CDR1 is MDHEN and CDR2 is SYDVKM in the germline V gene. Trimming pared 6 bases from V and 6 bases from J, leaving 15 bases between. The CDR3 contains 13 residues. The chain's CDR3 is CASSSGPLGEQYF. In DNA, the CDR3 is TGTGCCAGCAGCAGCGGGCCCCTCGGCGAGCAGTACTTC.

As to this clonotype: Given a much more abundant clone one base away, this may be a read error. The gene calls are TRBV29-1 and TRBJ2-2; maybe TRBD1 (5 bases). CDR1 is SQVTM, CDR2 ANQGSEA, per germline. V was shortened by 6 bases and J by 7 bases, with 12 bases between the two germline ends. The CDR3 has 12 residues. The CDR3 spells CSVGQPHGELFF. The CDR3 DNA reads TGCAGCGTCGGACAACCCCACGGGGAGCTGTTTTTT.

This clonotype was found many times. The chain links TRBV12-3 or TRBV12-4 to TRBJ2-2; 8 bases are a match to TRBD2. V was pared by 10 bases and J by 5 bases, with 15 bases of the junction left unmatched. CDR3 length: 16 amino acids. The CDR3 bases are TGTGCCATCATTAAACTAGCGGACCAAGGAACCGGGGAGCTGTTTTTT. The encoded protein is CAIIKLADQGTGELFF.